This TCR beta chain is from a study of human T cells and chemical hapten exposure (dated by TCRdb to the early 2020s). At the level of the whole study: For sensitization, 2% DPC in acetone was applied to a 2 cm by 2 cm area of upper inner arm skin. For TCR sequencing, blood came from approximately 29 alopecia patients at anywhere from one to four time points (pre-sensitization, 2, 6 and 24 weeks). Blood samples were taken from patients before sensitization (week 0) and then at 2, 6 and about 24 weeks after DPC sensitization. Peripheral blood TCR repertoire changes were tracked in vivo in alopecia patients during primary and secondary sensitization to the hapten diphenylcyclopropenone (DPC). Throughout the study period of about 23 weeks, patients also received therapeutic DPC doses to the scalp every week. Libraries were pooled for sequencing, and per-sample TCR yields varied mainly because of small differences in library volumes within the pool. The mostly female patient cohort included alopecia areata with under or over 50% scalp involvement, alopecia totalis and alopecia universalis. Patch testing was performed on the upper back with Finn chambers containing 0.01% DPC, and the patch tests were scored after 6 days according to International Contact Dermatitis Research Group standards.

From the cysteine up to the phenylalanine, the CDR3 has a length of 16 residues. Only the CDR3 part of the read is kept: 48 bases, read in frame from the first base. As encoded in the germline V gene (reference sequence), CDR1 is LNHDA while CDR2 is SQIVND. V has 10 bases trimmed and J has 6 bases trimmed; junction bases matching no gene number 17. Results and caveats for the whole study, not just this receptor: Repeated subsampling changed both the strength of the expansion versus patch-test correlation and the threshold at which the correlation became significant. A positive correlation was found between the number of PT1 expanded TCRs and patch test score, with significance reached at thresholds 8, 16 and 32 but not 4. Significantly more large CDR3 similarity clusters were formed by expanded TCRs than by pre-sensitization or healthy control sets, consistent with antigen-driven responses. DPC sensitization did not change the number of TCRs with a frequency above 1 in 1000, and there was no evidence of changes in global repertoire structure. Because all patients had alopecia, a presumed autoimmune disease, the immune response of the patients might differ from that of healthy individuals.

In light of the paper, this sample's time point label describes: patch test 3, about 24 weeks after DPC sensitization. The treatment or condition label on this specimen signifies: therapeutic diphenylcyclopropenone sensitization with weekly scalp DPC. Blood at each patch-test visit was drawn before the patch test was applied. To be eligible, patients had to be aged 18 to 70, diagnosed with alopecia and judged suitable for DPC therapy, while pregnant patients were excluded. Unfractionated whole blood was collected in Tempus Blood RNA tubes, and total RNA was extracted from that blood. The library was produced with RACE. Sequencing was carried out with a NextSeq 500. During library preparation, unique molecular identifiers were attached to individual cDNA molecules so that TCRs could be counted in a quantitative, reproducible way. For every blood RNA sample, sequencing covered both the TCR alpha and TCR beta chains. Turning to the authors' computational methods: The median number of TCRs per sample was approximately 96,000, ranging from roughly 23,224 to 700,000. V, J and CDR3 annotation of the TCR reads was performed with the Decombinator software suite. For the PS versus PT1 abundance plots, all samples were subsampled to the same number of TCRs (28,000). TCRs were defined as expanded if absent before sensitization and observed at least eight times at the 2-week time point. The public sequencing data were trimmed at Q25 with fastp and processed into clonotypes with MiXCR by TCRdb, which kept only in-frame beta chains. Rows are combined by CDR3 protein, so each entry shows the most common genes and DNA. For this entry, the V and J calls and clone size follow TCRdb and not the study's own pipeline. In all, the sample holds about 97,000 distinct CDR3 sequences, and 25% to 30% of those were seen once. The ten largest clones represent over 9% of the sample.

This clonotype occurred a few times. There is no known antigen for this receptor. No base quality information exists; no much larger clone differs at one position. The source is a man aged 40-55 years with alopecia areata. Some clones in this sample may be carry-over from other donors' samples. The sample in question was whole blood, obtained in connection with sensitization to the hapten diphenylcyclopropenone (DPC). Here the chain combines TRBV19 and TRBJ1-2; a stretch of 10 junction bases matches TRBD1. The encoded CDR3 is CATDGGDRGRTNGYTF. The DNA reads TGTGCCACCGATGGAGGAGACAGGGGGCGGACGAATGGCTACACCTTC.